The 22 T cell receptor beta chains below come from one sample, sequenced in a study of blood T cell repertoires in COVID-19. The protocol was immunoSEQ multiplex PCR, while the TCRdb copy is restricted to in-frame clones and leaves out a portion. The table records 88,000 or so clones, 85% of them present only once. Material for sequencing was peripheral blood. Receptors were obtained from a man aged 55-75 years with acute or convalescent COVID-19.

The gene calls are TRBV5-4 and TRBJ1-2; possible D gene TRBD1, 5 bases. With 4 bases removed from V and 1 base from J, the gap between germline ends came to 11 bases. This CDR3 has 14 residues. CDR1 and CDR2 (germline): SGHNT, YYREEE (reference sequence). CDR3 DNA sequence: TGTGCCAGCAGCCCCTCGGGGGGTAACTATGGCTACACCTTC. Residues: CASSPSGGNYGYTF.

The rearrangement uses TRBV27 and TRBJ2-1; TRBD1 matches at 9 bases. The CDR3 covers 15 residues. After removal of 5 bases from V and 6 bases from J, the junction contained 8 bases not matched to a gene. Per germline, CDR1 MNHEY and CDR2 SMNVEV (reference sequence). For the CDR3, the DNA is TGTGCCAGCAGTCTTTCGGGACAGGGCTTCAATGAGCAGTTCTTC. Residues: CASSLSGQGFNEQFF.

V usage is TRBV4-1 and J usage is TRBJ2-7, with 8 bases lining up with TRBD1. Germline CDR1 MGHRA, CDR2 YSYEKL. The CDR3 is 16 residues long. After removal of 1 base from V and 0 bases from J, the junction contained 5 bases not matched to a gene. The CDR3 sequence is CASSQGDRRNSYEQYF. CDR3 sequence (DNA): TGCGCCAGCAGCCAAGGGGACAGGCGAAACTCCTACGAGCAGTACTTC.

This clone was seen more than once but under ten times. The gene calls are TRBV10-3 and TRBJ2-1; D possibly corresponds to TRBD2 (7 bases). The CDR3 consists of 13 residues. Between the trimmed V and J ends, which lost 7 bases and 5 bases, there was a span of 12 bases. Germline-derived CDR1 and CDR2 are ENHRY and SYGVKD. This CDR3 reads CAIMPGGHNEQFF. The DNA of the CDR3 is TGTGCCATCATGCCCGGGGGGCACAATGAGCAGTTCTTC.

This chain connects TRBV7-6 to TRBJ1-6; maybe TRBD1 (6 bases). The CDR3 spans 15 residues. Trimming pared 0 bases from V and 9 bases from J, leaving 12 bases between. Per germline, CDR1 SGHVS and CDR2 FNYEAQ. The CDR3 DNA reads as TGTGCCAGCAGCTTAGCCGTAACAGGGACTTCACCCCTCCACTTT. Its protein product is CASSLAVTGTSPLHF.

The chain recombines TRBV11-2 with TRBJ1-4; 8 nucleotides align to TRBD1. The CDR3 has 15 residues. Germline CDR1 is SGHAT and CDR2 is FQNNGV. Trimming removed 7 bases from V and 7 bases from J; junction bases left unmatched: 11. The CDR3 protein is CASTRPGGAGEKLFF. The DNA for the CDR3 is TGTGCCAGCACCCGGCCAGGGGGCGCGGGTGAAAAACTGTTTTTT. Complete variable domain (other parts from reference TRBV11-2 and TRBJ1-4): EAGVAQSPRYKIIEKRQSVAFWCNPISGHATLYWYQQILGQGPKLLIQFQNNGVVDDSQLPKDRFSAERLKGVDSTLKIQPAKLEDSAVYLCASTRPGGAGEKLFFGSGTQLSVL.

This chain uses TRBV5-1 with TRBJ2-3, with TRBD2 as a possible D gene (6 bases). V shed 3 bases and J shed 5 bases, with 10 bases lying between them. The CDR3 runs 13 residues. Germline CDR1 and CDR2: SGHRS and YFSETQ. The CDR3 DNA follows: TGCGCCAGCAGCTCATGGGGGGAAGATACGCAGTATTTT. Amino acids: CASSSWGEDTQYF.

The V call is TRBV5-1, the J call TRBJ2-2, with TRBD1 as a possible D gene (6 bases). CDR1 is SGHRS, CDR2 YFSETQ, per germline. The CDR3 totals 16 residues. Trimming left V 4 bases short and J 2 bases short, with 15 bases between. CDR3 sequence reads: CASSTRQVLNTGELFF. The CDR3 DNA follows: TGCGCCAGCAGCACCCGACAGGTTCTTAACACCGGGGAGCTGTTTTTT.

The rearrangement joins TRBV6-6 to TRBJ1-5; the match to TRBD1 covers 8 bases. Trimming took 10 bases from V and 3 from J; bases not matched to a gene: 8. Germline CDR1 is MNHNY and CDR2 is SVGAGI (reference sequence). This CDR3 spans 14 amino acids. The CDR3: CATQGVGTNQPQHF. The DNA of the CDR3 is TGTGCCACACAGGGGGTAGGGACCAATCAGCCCCAGCATTTT.

This clone was observed a single time. The gene calls are TRBV15 and TRBJ2-6; D possibly corresponds to TRBD1 (5 bases). V was pared by 1 base and J by 0 bases, with 13 bases between. Per germline, CDR1 LNHNV and CDR2 YYDKDF (reference sequence). The CDR3 has 18 amino acids. Written as DNA, the CDR3 is TGTGCCACCAGCAGAGGTGCGCTGGGGCGCTCTGGGGCCAACGTCCTGACTTTC. Its translation: CATSRGALGRSGANVLTF.

The chain uses TRBV19 and TRBJ2-6; 8 bases match TRBD1. Losses at the gene ends were 8 bases for V and 0 bases for J; bases not matched to a gene: 9. The CDR3 is 17 residues long. The germline V gene has CDR1 LNHDA and CDR2 SQIVND (reference sequence). Here the CDR3 reads CASVPTGVISGANVLTF. In DNA form, the CDR3 reads TGTGCCAGTGTTCCGACAGGGGTAATCTCTGGGGCCAACGTCCTGACTTTC.

The V call is TRBV10-3, the J call TRBJ2-2; 7 bases map to TRBD2. Unmatched junction bases numbered 4, after V lost 3 bases and J lost 6 bases. The CDR3 runs to 14 residues. Germline CDR1 and CDR2: ENHRY and SYGVKD. This chain's CDR3 is CAISDSGGAGELFF. The CDR3 region has the DNA TGTGCCATCAGTGATTCGGGAGGTGCCGGGGAGCTGTTTTTT.

CDR3 sequence: CASSYTPTRLYGYTF. Written as DNA, the CDR3 is TGTGCCAGCAGTTACACCCCGACAAGGCTCTATGGCTACACCTTC. The chain uses TRBV6-5 and TRBJ1-2; D is unclear. Trimming pared 2 bases from V and 4 bases from J, leaving 14 bases between. This CDR3 is 15 amino acids long. Germline loops: CDR1 MNHEY, CDR2 SVGAGI.

The genes are TRBV9 and TRBJ2-3; 10 nucleotides align to TRBD2. V shed 5 bases and J 6 bases; nucleotides not matched to a gene: 18. This CDR3 is built from 18 residues. The germline gives CDR1 SGDLS, CDR2 YYNGEE. Here the CDR3 DNA reads TGTGCCAGCAGAGTAAACCCTGGACTAGCGGACTACTCTGATACGCAGTATTTT. Protein: CASRVNPGLADYSDTQYF.

Comment on this clone: Its ends do not fully match the called genes, so a read error is possible. The rearrangement links TRBV6-5 to TRBJ2-3; 7 bases line up with TRBD1. Per germline, CDR1 MNHEY and CDR2 SVGAGI. The CDR3 loop spans 13 amino acids. CDR3 sequence (DNA): TGTGCCAGCAGTTACAAGGGGACAGTTACGCAGTATTTT. This translates into CASSYKGTVTQYF.

The chain has TRBV5-1 and TRBJ2-6; D possibly corresponds to TRBD2 (5 bases). V was clipped by 9 bases and J by 5 bases, with 27 bases between them. This CDR3 has 18 amino acids. Germline values: CDR1 SGHRS, CDR2 YFSETQ. CDR3 amino acids: CATREGEPGPLWANVLTF. The CDR3 DNA sequence: TGCGCCACCCGAGAGGGAGAACCCGGCCCTCTTTGGGCCAACGTCCTGACTTTC.

The gene calls are TRBV5-1 and TRBJ2-1; 12 bases agree with TRBD2. Germline V lookup: CDR1 SGHRS, CDR2 YFSETQ. The length of the CDR3 is 16 residues. Losses at the gene ends were 5 bases for V and 0 bases for J; bases not matched to a gene: 3. The CDR3 spells CASRLAGGSSYNEQFF. The CDR3 DNA is TGCGCCAGCAGACTAGCGGGGGGTTCCTCCTACAATGAGCAGTTCTTC.

The chain couples TRBV3-1 (or the pseudogene TRBV3-2) to TRBJ2-7, with D possibly matching TRBD2 (6 bases). Per the germline V gene, CDR1 is LGHDT and CDR2 is YNNKEL (reference sequence). CDR3 length: 15 amino acids. Trimming removed 4 bases at V and 7 bases at J, with 20 bases between. The CDR3 protein is CASSPLGWRAGEQYF. In nucleotides, the CDR3 is TGTGCCAGCAGCCCCCTGGGTTGGCGTGCGGGAGAGCAGTACTTC.

V and J are TRBV7-2 and TRBJ1-5; 7 nucleotides match TRBD1. V shed 0 bases and J 6 bases; nucleotides not matched to a gene: 8. Germline V CDR1 and CDR2: SGHTA, FQGNSA. This CDR3 is 16 amino acids long. CDR3 region: CASSLAADRILQPQHF. Here the CDR3 DNA reads TGTGCCAGCAGCTTAGCTGCGGACAGGATCCTTCAGCCCCAGCATTTT.

This chain connects TRBV11-2 to TRBJ2-7; no definite D call. Trimming cost V 0 bases and J 2 bases, with 5 bases left between them. The germline CDR1 and CDR2 sequences are SGHAT and FQNNGV. This CDR3 spans 13 amino acids. The DNA of the CDR3 is TGTGCCAGCAGCTTAGATCTCGCCTACGAGCAGTACTTC. Protein sequence: CASSLDLAYEQYF.

The chain employs TRBV5-5 and TRBJ2-1, with D maybe TRBD1 (6 bases). CDR3 size: 16 residues. From germline, CDR1 is SGHKS and CDR2 YYEKEE (reference sequence). Trimming cost V 4 bases and J 8 bases, with 22 bases left between them. CDR3 protein: CASSPLLQGPGDEQFF. CDR3 DNA sequence: TGTGCCAGCAGCCCCCTACTGCAGGGACCAGGGGATGAGCAGTTCTTC. The full variable domain, completed using reference TRBV5-5 and TRBJ2-1, is DAGVTQSPTHLIKTRGQQVTLRCSPISGHKSVSWYQQVLGQGPQFIFQYYEKEERGRGNFPDRFSARQFPNYSSELNVNALLLGDSALYLCASSPLLQGPGDEQFFGPGTRLTVL.

J is TRBJ2-1 and V is TRBV5-4; 9 bases map to TRBD2. This CDR3 spans 16 amino acids. Germline trimming cut 5 bases from V and 4 bases from J; bases unmatched to any gene: 10. Germline CDR1 SGHNT, CDR2 YYREEE (reference sequence). In nucleotides, the CDR3 is TGTGCCAGCAGACCTCAGCTAGCGGGGCCTTACAATGAGCAGTTCTTC. Its translation is CASRPQLAGPYNEQFF. Drawing the rest from reference TRBV5-4 and TRBJ2-1, the complete variable domain is ETGVTQSPTHLIKTRGQQVTLRCSSQSGHNTVSWYQQALGQGPQFIFQYYREEENGRGNFPPRFSGLQFPNYSSELNVNALELDDSALYLCASRPQLAGPYNEQFFGPGTRLTVL.